This TCR beta chain emerged from a study of graft-versus-host responses after intestinal transplantation. Study in general: Recipients had multivisceral, liver-intestinal, or isolated intestinal transplants.

Overall study results and limits: With peak circulating GvH clone levels came an association with early post-transplant HvG declines. Among recipient marrow samples, GvH clones were found; some appeared first in ileum or blood.

On this clone itself: Antigen specificity is unknown.

The CDR3 runs to 14 residues. CDR1 is SGHTA and CDR2 is FQGTGA in the germline V gene. With 5 bases clipped from V and 5 bases from J, the junction kept 5 bases outside the gene matches. TCRdb's table, derived via immunoSEQ multiplex PCR, lists solely in-frame clones and lacks some. The table lists approximately 32,000 clones, around 94% of them singletons. The material was PBMCs, obtained 16 days after intestinal transplant. This rearrangement joins TRBV7-3 to TRBJ2-7; the match to TRBD1 covers 11 bases. The TCR originated in a human patient who received an intestinal transplant, so some T cells may come from the graft donor. CDR3 DNA sequence: TGTGCCAGCAGCCGCTCGGGACAGGGGGACGAGCAGTACTTC. This gives the protein CASSRSGQGDEQYF. The complete variable domain, with remaining parts taken from reference TRBV7-3 and TRBJ2-7, reads GAGVSQTPSNKVTEKGKYVELRCDPISGHTALYWYRQSLGQGPEFLIYFQGTGAADDSGLPNDRFFAVRPEGSVSTLKIQRTERGDSAVYLCASSRSGQGDEQYFGPGTRLTVT.